This T cell receptor beta chain came from a study of CD8+ T cells in alopecia areata. Germline V gives CDR1 GTSNPN, CDR2 SVGIG (reference sequence). With V trimmed by 4 bases and J by 6 bases, 8 bases remained unmatched. The CDR3 is 14 amino acids. Following extraction, RNA underwent reverse transcription to cDNA, which served as the sequencing template. TCRdb's copy holds only in-frame clones and misses some; the assay was immunoSEQ multiplex PCR. The data hold around 300,000 clones, with 45% to 70% observed a single time. The treatment denotes: oral pan-JAK inhibitor, 5-10 mg twice daily. The clonotype comes from a human donor with alopecia areata. The sample in question was CD4+ T cells sorted from blood, obtained around week 54, from a patient treated with tofacitinib. The V call is TRBV30, the J call TRBJ1-5, with 8 bases that match TRBD1. CDR3: CAWNIDRGSQPQHF. For the CDR3, the DNA is TGTGCCTGGAATATAGACAGGGGAAGTCAGCCCCAGCATTTT.